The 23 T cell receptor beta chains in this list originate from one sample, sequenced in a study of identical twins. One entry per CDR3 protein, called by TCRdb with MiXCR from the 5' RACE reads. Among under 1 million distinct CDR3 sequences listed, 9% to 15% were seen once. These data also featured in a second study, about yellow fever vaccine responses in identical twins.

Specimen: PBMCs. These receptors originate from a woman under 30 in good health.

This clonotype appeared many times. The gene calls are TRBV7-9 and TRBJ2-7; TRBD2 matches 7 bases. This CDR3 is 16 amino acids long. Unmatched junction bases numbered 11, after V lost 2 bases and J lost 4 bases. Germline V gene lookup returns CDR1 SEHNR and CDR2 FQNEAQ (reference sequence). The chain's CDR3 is CASSLKAGTIKYEQYV. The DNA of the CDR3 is TGTGCCAGCAGCTTAAAGGCCGGGACTATCAAATACGAGCAGTACGTC.

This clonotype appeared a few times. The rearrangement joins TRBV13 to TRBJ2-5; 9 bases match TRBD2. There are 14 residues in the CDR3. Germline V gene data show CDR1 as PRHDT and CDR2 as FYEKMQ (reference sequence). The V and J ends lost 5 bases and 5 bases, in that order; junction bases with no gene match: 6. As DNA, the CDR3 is TGTGCCAGCAGCCCAAGCGGGAGGTGGGAGACCCAGTACTTC. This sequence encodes CASSPSGRWETQYF.

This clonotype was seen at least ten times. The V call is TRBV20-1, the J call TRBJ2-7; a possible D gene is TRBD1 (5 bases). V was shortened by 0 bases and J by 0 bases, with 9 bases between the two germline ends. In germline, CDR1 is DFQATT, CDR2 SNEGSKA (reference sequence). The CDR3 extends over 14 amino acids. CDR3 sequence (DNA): TGCAGTGCTAGAGACAGGGTTAACTCCTACGAGCAGTACTTC. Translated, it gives CSARDRVNSYEQYF.

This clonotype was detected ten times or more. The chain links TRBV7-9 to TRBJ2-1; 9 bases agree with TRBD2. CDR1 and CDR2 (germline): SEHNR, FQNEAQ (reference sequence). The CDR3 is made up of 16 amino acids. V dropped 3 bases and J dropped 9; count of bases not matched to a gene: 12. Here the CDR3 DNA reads TGTGCCAGCAGCTTGACAACTAGCGGGCCCCGAGGTGAGCAGTTCTTC. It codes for CASSLTTSGPRGEQFF.

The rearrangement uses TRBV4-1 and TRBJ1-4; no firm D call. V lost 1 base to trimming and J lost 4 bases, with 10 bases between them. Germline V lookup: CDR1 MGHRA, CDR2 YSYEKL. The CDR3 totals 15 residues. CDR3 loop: CASSQVSGNNEKLFF. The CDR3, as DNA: TGCGCCAGCAGCCAAGTTTCGGGGAATAATGAAAAACTGTTTTTT.

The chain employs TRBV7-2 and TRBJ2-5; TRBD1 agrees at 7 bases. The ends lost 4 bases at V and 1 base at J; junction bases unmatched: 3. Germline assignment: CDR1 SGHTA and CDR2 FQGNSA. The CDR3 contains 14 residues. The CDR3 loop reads CASSSRQGQETQYF. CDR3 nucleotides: TGTGCCAGCAGCTCGAGACAGGGCCAAGAGACCCAGTACTTC.

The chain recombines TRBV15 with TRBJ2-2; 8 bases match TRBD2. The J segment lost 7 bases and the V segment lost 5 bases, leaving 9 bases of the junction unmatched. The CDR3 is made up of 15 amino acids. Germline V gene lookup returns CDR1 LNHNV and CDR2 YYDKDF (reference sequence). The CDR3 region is CATSGSGGADGELFF. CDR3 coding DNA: TGTGCCACCAGCGGGTCCGGGGGGGCCGACGGGGAGCTGTTTTTT.

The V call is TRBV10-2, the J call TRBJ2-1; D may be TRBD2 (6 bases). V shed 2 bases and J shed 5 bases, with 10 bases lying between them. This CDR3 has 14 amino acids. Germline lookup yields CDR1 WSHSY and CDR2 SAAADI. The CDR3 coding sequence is TGCGCCAGCAGTGAGAACGGGGGAAACAATGAGCAGTTCTTC. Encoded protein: CASSENGGNNEQFF.

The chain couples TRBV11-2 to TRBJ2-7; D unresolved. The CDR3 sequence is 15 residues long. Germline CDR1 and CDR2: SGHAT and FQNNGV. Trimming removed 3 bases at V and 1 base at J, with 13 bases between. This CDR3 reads CASSLVGQQSYEQYF. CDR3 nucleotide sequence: TGTGCCAGCAGCTTGGTTGGGCAGCAGTCCTACGAGCAGTACTTC.

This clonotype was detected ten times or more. The CDR3 DNA reads as TGTGCCAGCAGTTCTCCCAGCTGGAATGAGCAGTTCTTC. Residues: CASSSPSWNEQFF. The rearrangement uses TRBV28 and TRBJ2-1; D call uncertain. The V gene's germline CDR1 is MDHEN and CDR2 SYDVKM. The CDR3 sequence is 13 residues long. Trimming pared 4 bases from V and 7 bases from J, leaving 11 bases between.

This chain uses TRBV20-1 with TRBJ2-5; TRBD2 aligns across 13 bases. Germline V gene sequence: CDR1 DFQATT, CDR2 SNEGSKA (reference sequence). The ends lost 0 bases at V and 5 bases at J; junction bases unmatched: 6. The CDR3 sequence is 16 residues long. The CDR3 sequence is CSARDSTSGRMETQYF. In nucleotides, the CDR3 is TGCAGTGCTAGAGATTCGACTAGCGGGAGGATGGAGACCCAGTACTTC.

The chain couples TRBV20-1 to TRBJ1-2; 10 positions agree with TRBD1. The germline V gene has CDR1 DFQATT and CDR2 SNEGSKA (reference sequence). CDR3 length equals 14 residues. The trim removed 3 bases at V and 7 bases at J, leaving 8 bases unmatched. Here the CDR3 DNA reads TGCAGTGCTAGGGATACAGACAGGGGGCTTGGCTACACCTTC. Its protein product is CSARDTDRGLGYTF.

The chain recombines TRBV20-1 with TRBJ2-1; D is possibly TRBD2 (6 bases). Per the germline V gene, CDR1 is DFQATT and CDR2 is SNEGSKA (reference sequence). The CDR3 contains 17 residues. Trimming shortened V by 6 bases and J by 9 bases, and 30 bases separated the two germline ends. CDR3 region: CSAYLGPGTRRWGEQFF. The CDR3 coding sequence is TGCAGTGCCTACTTGGGACCTGGGACTCGGCGATGGGGTGAGCAGTTCTTC.

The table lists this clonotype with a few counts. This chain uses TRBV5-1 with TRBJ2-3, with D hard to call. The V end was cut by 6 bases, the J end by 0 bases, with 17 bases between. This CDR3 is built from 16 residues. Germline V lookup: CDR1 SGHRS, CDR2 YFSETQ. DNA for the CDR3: TGCGCCAGCACCACCGCAGGAACCTCTAGCACAGATACGCAGTATTTT. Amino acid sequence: CASTTAGTSSTDTQYF. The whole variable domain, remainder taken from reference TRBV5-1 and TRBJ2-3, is KAGVTQTPRYLIKTRGQQVTLSCSPISGHRSVSWYQQTPGQGLQFLFEYFSETQRNKGNFPGRFSGRQFSNSRSEMNVSTLELGDSALYLCASTTAGTSSTDTQYFGPGTRLTVL.

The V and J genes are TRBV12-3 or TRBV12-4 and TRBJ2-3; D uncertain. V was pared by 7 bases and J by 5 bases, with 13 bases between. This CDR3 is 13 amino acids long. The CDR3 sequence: CASTLSLGDTQYF. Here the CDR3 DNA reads TGTGCCAGCACCCTCTCGTTAGGAGATACGCAGTATTTT.

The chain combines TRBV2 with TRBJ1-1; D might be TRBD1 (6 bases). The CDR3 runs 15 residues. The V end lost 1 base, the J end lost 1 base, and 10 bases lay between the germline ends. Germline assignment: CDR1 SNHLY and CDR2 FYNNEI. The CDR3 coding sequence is TGTGCCAGCAGTGAAGTGGGGGCAGGGAACACTGAAGCTTTCTTT. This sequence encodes CASSEVGAGNTEAFF.

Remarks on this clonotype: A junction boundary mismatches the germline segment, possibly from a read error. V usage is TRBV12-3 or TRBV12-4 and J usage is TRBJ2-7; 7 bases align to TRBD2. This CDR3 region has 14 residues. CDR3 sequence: CASSFGRADYEQNF. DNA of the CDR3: TGTGCCAGCAGTTTTGGGAGGGCGGACTACGAGCAGAACTTC.

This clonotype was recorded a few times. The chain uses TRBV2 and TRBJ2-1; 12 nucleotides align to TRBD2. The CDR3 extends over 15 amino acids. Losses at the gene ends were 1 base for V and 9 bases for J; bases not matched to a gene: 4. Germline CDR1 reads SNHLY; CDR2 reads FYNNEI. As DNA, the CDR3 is TGTGCCAGCAGTGAAGGACTAGCGGGAGATATTGAGCAGTTCTTC. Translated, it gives CASSEGLAGDIEQFF.

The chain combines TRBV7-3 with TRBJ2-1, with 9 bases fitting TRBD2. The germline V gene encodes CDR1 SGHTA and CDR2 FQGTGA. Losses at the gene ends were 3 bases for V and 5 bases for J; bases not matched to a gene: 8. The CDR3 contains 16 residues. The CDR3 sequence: CASSFHGGGANNEQFF. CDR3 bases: TGTGCCAGCAGCTTCCACGGCGGGGGGGCGAACAATGAGCAGTTCTTC.

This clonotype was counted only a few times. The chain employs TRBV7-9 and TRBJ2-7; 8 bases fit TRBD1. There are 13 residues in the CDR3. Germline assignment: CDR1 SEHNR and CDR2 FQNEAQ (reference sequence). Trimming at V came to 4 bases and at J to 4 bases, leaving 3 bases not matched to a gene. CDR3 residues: CASSSRTGYEQYF. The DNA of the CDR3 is TGTGCCAGCAGCTCACGGACAGGGTACGAGCAGTACTTC.

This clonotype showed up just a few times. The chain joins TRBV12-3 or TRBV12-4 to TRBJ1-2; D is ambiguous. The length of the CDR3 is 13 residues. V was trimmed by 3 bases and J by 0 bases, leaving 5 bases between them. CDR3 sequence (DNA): TGTGCCAGCAGTTTCGACCCTAACTATGGCTACACCTTC. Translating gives CASSFDPNYGYTF.

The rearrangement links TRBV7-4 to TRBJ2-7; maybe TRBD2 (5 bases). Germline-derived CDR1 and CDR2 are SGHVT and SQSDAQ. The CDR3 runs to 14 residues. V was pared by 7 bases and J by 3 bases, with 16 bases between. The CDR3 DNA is TGTGCCAGCAACCTATCTTCCGGGAACTACGAGCAGTACGTC. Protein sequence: CASNLSSGNYEQYV.

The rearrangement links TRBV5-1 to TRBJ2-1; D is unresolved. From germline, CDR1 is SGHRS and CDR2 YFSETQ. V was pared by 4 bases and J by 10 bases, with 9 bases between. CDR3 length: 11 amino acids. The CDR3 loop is CASSAAWEQFF. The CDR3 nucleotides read TGCGCCAGCAGCGCCGCTTGGGAGCAGTTCTTC.